This T cell receptor beta chain was retrieved from a study of identical twins. Study-level results: For out-of-frame beta sequences, excess twin sharing was weaker. For monozygotic twins, models underestimated out-of-frame TCR alpha sharing. Cord blood beta clonotypes present at high abundance carried fewer insertions; no such pattern appeared in memory repertoires.

CDR3 size: 15 residues. Germline CDR1 reads SGHDT; CDR2 reads YYEEEE. V gave up 7 bases and J gave up 7 bases; unmatched junction bases: 8. On this clonotype itself: Its target is unknown.

All donors comprised healthy Caucasians. TCRdb reanalysed the 5' RACE reads using MiXCR and keeps one entry per CDR3 protein. The sample has roughly 250,000 distinct CDR3 sequences; over 11% are singletons. Sequences were obtained from memory (CD45RO+) T cells sorted from blood. The sequence derives from a woman younger than 30 in good health. This chain connects TRBV5-6 to TRBJ1-4, with 12 nucleotides matching TRBD1. The CDR3 region is CASLVRDRGPEKLFF. CDR3 coding DNA: TGTGCCAGCCTAGTCCGGGACAGGGGGCCTGAAAAACTGTTTTTT.